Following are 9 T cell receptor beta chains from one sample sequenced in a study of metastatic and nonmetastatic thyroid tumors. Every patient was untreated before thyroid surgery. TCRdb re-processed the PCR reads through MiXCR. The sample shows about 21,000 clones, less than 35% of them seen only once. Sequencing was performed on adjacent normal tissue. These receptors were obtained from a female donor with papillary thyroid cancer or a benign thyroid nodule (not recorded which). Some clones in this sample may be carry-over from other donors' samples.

The CDR3, as DNA: TGTGCCAGCAGTTTTTCCCCTCTCACTGAAGCTTTCTTT. It specifies CASSFSPLTEAFF. The J gene is TRBJ1-1, the V gene TRBV27; D remains unclear. Germline-derived CDR1 and CDR2 are MNHEY and SMNVEV (reference sequence). CDR3 length equals 13 residues. Trimming pared 3 bases from V and 4 bases from J, leaving 9 bases between.

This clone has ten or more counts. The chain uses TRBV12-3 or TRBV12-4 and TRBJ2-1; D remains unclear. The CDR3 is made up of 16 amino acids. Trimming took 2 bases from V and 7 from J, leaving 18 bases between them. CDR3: CASSLRETLLRNEQFF. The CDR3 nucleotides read TGTGCCAGCAGTTTACGCGAGACCCTCCTGAGGAATGAGCAGTTCTTC.

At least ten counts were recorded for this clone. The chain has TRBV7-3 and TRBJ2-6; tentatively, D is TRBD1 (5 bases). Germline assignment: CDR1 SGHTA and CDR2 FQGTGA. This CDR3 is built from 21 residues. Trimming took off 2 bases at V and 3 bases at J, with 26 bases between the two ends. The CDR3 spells CASSLYPNPLWGQGGANVLTF. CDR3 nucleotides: TGTGCCAGCAGCTTATACCCCAACCCACTCTGGGGCCAAGGTGGGGCCAACGTCCTGACTTTC.

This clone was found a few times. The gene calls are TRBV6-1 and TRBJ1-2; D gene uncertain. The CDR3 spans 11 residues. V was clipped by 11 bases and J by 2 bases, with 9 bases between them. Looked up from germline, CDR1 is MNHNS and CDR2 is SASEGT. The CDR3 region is CAAGENYGYTF. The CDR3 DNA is TGTGCCGCGGGAGAAAACTATGGCTACACCTTC.

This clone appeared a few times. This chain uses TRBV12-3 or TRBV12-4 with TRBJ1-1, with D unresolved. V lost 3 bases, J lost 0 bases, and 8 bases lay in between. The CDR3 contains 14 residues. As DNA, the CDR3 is TGTGCCAGCAGTTTTGAGTCTCTGAACACTGAAGCTTTCTTT. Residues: CASSFESLNTEAFF.

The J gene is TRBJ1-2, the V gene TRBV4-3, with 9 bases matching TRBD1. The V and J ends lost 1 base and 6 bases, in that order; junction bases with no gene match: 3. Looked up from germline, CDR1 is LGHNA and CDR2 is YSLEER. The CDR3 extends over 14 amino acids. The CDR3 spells CASSQVGQGDGYTF. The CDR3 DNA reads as TGCGCCAGCAGCCAAGTGGGACAGGGCGATGGCTACACCTTC.

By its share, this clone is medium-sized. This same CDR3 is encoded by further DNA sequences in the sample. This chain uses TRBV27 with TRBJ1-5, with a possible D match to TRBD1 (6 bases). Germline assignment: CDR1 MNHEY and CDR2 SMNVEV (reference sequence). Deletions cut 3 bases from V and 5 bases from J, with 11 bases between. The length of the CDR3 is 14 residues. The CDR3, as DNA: TGTGCCAGCAGTTTCGGAGGGGGAGATCAGCCCCAGCATTTT. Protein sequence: CASSFGGGDQPQHF.

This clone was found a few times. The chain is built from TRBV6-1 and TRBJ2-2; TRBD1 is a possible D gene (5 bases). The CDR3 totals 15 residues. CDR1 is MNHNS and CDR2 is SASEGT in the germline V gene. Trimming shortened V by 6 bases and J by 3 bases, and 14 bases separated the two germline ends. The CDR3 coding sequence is TGTGCCAGCAGGAACCTTCAGGGATACACCGGGGAGCTGTTTTTT. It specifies CASRNLQGYTGELFF.

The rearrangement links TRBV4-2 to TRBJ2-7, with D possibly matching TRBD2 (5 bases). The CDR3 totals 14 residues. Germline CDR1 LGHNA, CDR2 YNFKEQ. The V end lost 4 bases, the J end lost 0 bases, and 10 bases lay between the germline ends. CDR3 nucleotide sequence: TGTGCCAGCAGCCTCGTTGGGAGCTCCTACGAGCAGTACTTC. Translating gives CASSLVGSSYEQYF.